These 4 T cell receptor beta chains came from one sample sequenced in a study of cytomegalovirus exposure and HLA in healthy donors. Use of 60 Vbeta and 13 Jbeta primers characterized the PCR. Only in-frame clones appear in the TCRdb table, and some are missing; sequencing was by immunoSEQ multiplex PCR. The table includes around 180,000 clones, about four fifths detected once. Input material: PBMCs. These receptors originate from a girl between 10 and 17 years old in good health and CMV-seropositive.

This rearrangement joins TRBV10-2 to TRBJ2-4; maybe TRBD2 (6 bases). The germline V gene encodes CDR1 WSHSY and CDR2 SAAADI. The CDR3 contains 15 residues. Trimming cost V 6 bases and J 1 base, with 13 bases left between them. For the CDR3, the DNA is TGCGCCAGCAGAGAACTAGCACAGGCCAAAAACATTCAGTACTTC. Amino acid sequence: CASRELAQAKNIQYF.

This chain connects TRBV29-1 to TRBJ2-7; D is perhaps TRBD1 (5 bases). From germline, CDR1 is SQVTM and CDR2 ANQGSEA. The CDR3 is 13 amino acids. V was pared by 3 bases and J by 3 bases, with 12 bases between. This CDR3 is CSVDRADGYEQYF. The CDR3 DNA follows: TGCAGCGTTGACAGGGCTGATGGCTACGAGCAGTACTTC.

This rearrangement joins TRBV28 to TRBJ1-2, with a tentative D call TRBD1 (6 bases). Germline-derived CDR1 and CDR2 are MDHEN and SYDVKM. V dropped 2 bases and J dropped 4 bases, with 17 bases sitting between them. This CDR3 has 16 amino acids. The CDR3: CASSLMSGVGTYGYTF. The CDR3 coding sequence is TGTGCCAGCAGTTTAATGTCAGGGGTCGGGACCTATGGCTACACCTTC.

As DNA, the CDR3 is TGTGCCAGCAGTTACTCCGCAGGGGGCTCCTACGAGCAGTACTTC. This encodes CASSYSAGGSYEQYF. The chain links TRBV6-5 to TRBJ2-7; 7 bases agree with TRBD1. The CDR3 is made up of 15 amino acids. Trimming cost V 0 bases and J 0 bases; bases outside gene matches: 2. Germline CDR1 is MNHEY and CDR2 is SVGAGI.